This is a list of T cell receptor beta chains from one sample in a study of cytomegalovirus exposure and HLA in healthy donors. The repertoire was sequenced with immunoSEQ multiplex PCR; TCRdb's copy has only in-frame clones and lacks some. Of under 300,000 clones in the sample, about 90% were seen once. Sequences were obtained from PBMCs. These receptors all stem from a woman under 30 in good health and CMV-seronegative. The CDR3 runs from the conserved cysteine through the conserved F or W. The order of the fields is V gene, J gene, clone size, D gene, CDR3 length, CDR3 DNA, CDR3 protein. A D gene is named only where the DNA matches it firmly. Only some rows state a clone size, as once, few, many or a class for expanded clones.

>TRBV7-8|TRBJ1-2|-|TRBD1|16
TGTGCCAGCAGCTTGTCTCGACAGGGAGCTAACTATGGCTACACCTTC
CASSLSRQGANYGYTF
>TRBV7-9|TRBJ1-6|-|-|17
TGTGCCAGCAGCTGGCTACAGGGCCCCTCCTATAATTCACCCCTCCACTTT
CASSWLQGPSYNSPLHF
>TRBV28|TRBJ1-6|-|-|16
TGTGCCAGCAGTCATAGTTTGAGCTCCTATAATTCACCCCTCCACTTT
CASSHSLSSYNSPLHF
>TRBV7-8|TRBJ2-1|-|TRBD2|17
TGTGCCAGCAGCTCAGCAAGCGGGGCTAGCTCCTACAATGAGCAGTTCTTC
CASSSASGASSYNEQFF
>TRBV11-3|TRBJ2-3|-|TRBD1|15
TGTGCCAGCAGCCGACAGGGCTCTAGCACAGATACGCAGTATTTT
CASSRQGSSTDTQYF
>TRBV5-6|TRBJ2-5|-|TRBD2|17
TGTGCCAGCAGCTTGGCCTTTTCTAGCGGATCCCAAGAGACCCAGTACTTC
CASSLAFSSGSQETQYF
>TRBV2|TRBJ2-7|-|TRBD1|14
TGTGCCAGCAGCCTCGGGACAGGGTCCTACGAGCAGTACTTC
CASSLGTGSYEQYF
>TRBV2|TRBJ1-5|once|-|13
TGTGCCAGCTTACCAGTGCTCAATCAGCCCCAGCATTTT
CASLPVLNQPQHF
>TRBV10-3|TRBJ2-5|-|-|14
TGTGCCATCAGTGAGGGGCCCGAAGAAGAGACCCAGTACTTC
CAISEGPEEETQYF
>TRBV10-3|TRBJ2-6|-|-|16
TGTGCCATCAGTGAGTCCCGGGGAGCCGGGGCCAACGTCCTGACTTTC
CAISESRGAGANVLTF
>TRBV6-5|TRBJ1-2|-|TRBD1|14
TGTGCCAGCAGTACCACAGGGGGTATCTATGGCTACACCTTC
CASSTTGGIYGYTF
>TRBV28|TRBJ1-6|-|-|13
TGTGCCAGCAGTGTGAGTCCGAGTTCACCCCTCCACTTT
CASSVSPSSPLHF
>TRBV15|TRBJ2-5|-|-|13
TGTGCCACCAGCAGTTCCCAACTAGGGACCCAGTACTTC
CATSSSQLGTQYF
>TRBV4-1|TRBJ2-5|-|TRBD2|16
TGCGCCAGCAGCCAAGATGAGCGGGGGGGTTTGGAGACCCAGTACTTC
CASSQDERGGLETQYF
>TRBV10-1|TRBJ2-1|-|-|15
TGCGCCAGCAGTGGACAGGCGAGCTCCTACAATGAGCAGTTCTTC
CASSGQASSYNEQFF
>TRBV4-3|TRBJ2-1|-|TRBD1|16
TGCGCCAGCAGCCAAGACGGGACAGGGGCCTACAATGAGCAGTTCTTC
CASSQDGTGAYNEQFF
>TRBV5-3|TRBJ2-3|-|TRBD2|17
TGTGCCAGAAGCTTGCCCGGGACTAGCGGTGGGTGGGATACGCAGTATTTT
CARSLPGTSGGWDTQYF
>TRBV25-1|TRBJ2-3|-|TRBD2|16
TGTGCCAGCACCCGACTAGCGGGGGGGCCAGGAGATACGCAGTATTTT
CASTRLAGGPGDTQYF
>TRBV14|TRBJ2-3|-|-|15
TGTGCCAGCAGCCCTCGGGTAGGGGGCACAGATACGCAGTATTTT
CASSPRVGGTDTQYF
>TRBV6-5|TRBJ1-2|-|-|13
TGTGCCAGCAGTTACCGGCGGAACTATGGCTACACCTTC
CASSYRRNYGYTF
>TRBV28|TRBJ1-5|-|TRBD1|15
TGTGCCAGCAGTTCCCCGGGACAGGGAAATCAGCCCCAGCATTTT
CASSSPGQGNQPQHF
>TRBV7-6|TRBJ2-7|-|TRBD2|16
TGTGCCAGCAGCTCGGGACTAGCGGGGGGGATTGGCGAGCAGTACTTC
CASSSGLAGGIGEQYF
>TRBV6-1|TRBJ1-2|once|-|15
TGTGCCAGCAGTGAAGTCAACCCGCGGAACTATGGCTACACCTTC
CASSEVNPRNYGYTF
>TRBV4-1|TRBJ1-2|-|-|15
TGCGCCAGCAGCCATCCCCCCAGGGCCTACTATGGCTACACCTTC
CASSHPPRAYYGYTF
>TRBV9|TRBJ1-3|-|-|14
TGTGCCAGCAGCGTAACCGGTTCTGGAAACACCATATATTTT
CASSVTGSGNTIYF
>TRBV5-1|TRBJ2-5|once|TRBD2|15
TGCGCCAGCAGCTTCTACGGGGGGGATCAAGAGACCCAGTACTTC
CASSFYGGDQETQYF
>TRBV7-9|TRBJ2-3|-|TRBD1|16
TGTGCCAGCAGCTCTAACAGGGGGCTTAGGACAGATACGCAGTATTTT
CASSSNRGLRTDTQYF
>TRBV30|TRBJ2-1|-|-|13
TGTGCCTGGAGTGCTTTCCAGGGGAATGAGCAGTTCTTC
CAWSAFQGNEQFF
>TRBV7-3|TRBJ2-6|-|TRBD1|18
TGTGCCAGCAGCCCCTGGCTAGGGGGCAATGCAGGGGCCAACGTCCTGACTTTC
CASSPWLGGNAGANVLTF
>TRBV2|TRBJ2-7|once|TRBD2|14
TGTGCCAGCACCCGGGGACTAGCGGGGGTAGAGCAGTACTTC
CASTRGLAGVEQYF
>TRBV15|TRBJ2-1|-|-|13
TGTGCCACCAGCAGAGCAGGGGGGAATGAGCAGTTCTTC
CATSRAGGNEQFF
>TRBV7-9|TRBJ2-1|-|TRBD1|15
TGTGCCAGCAGCCAACAGGGGGCAACGGGTAATGAGCAGTTCTTC
CASSQQGATGNEQFF
>TRBV28|TRBJ2-5|once|TRBD1|14
TGTGCCAGCAGGGCCGGGACAGGGTGGGAGACCCAGTACTTC
CASRAGTGWETQYF
>TRBV5-6|TRBJ1-1|-|TRBD1|14
TGTGCCAGCAGCTTCTTTACAGGGGTGGCTGAAGCTTTCTTT
CASSFFTGVAEAFF
>TRBV18|TRBJ1-4|-|TRBD1|14
TGTGCCAGCTCCCGGACAGGCACTAATGAAAAACTGTTTTTT
CASSRTGTNEKLFF
>TRBV2|TRBJ2-2|-|TRBD2|15
TGTGCCAGCAGTGATACGAGCGGGGGGACCGGGGAGCTGTTTTTT
CASSDTSGGTGELFF
>TRBV6-1|TRBJ1-2|-|TRBD1|15
TGTGCCAGCAGTGAGAGCCGGGACAGCCCCAAGGTGGACACCTTC
CASSESRDSPKVDTF